This TCR beta chain came from a study of metastatic and nonmetastatic thyroid tumors. Overall study results and limits: Benign nodules were reported to have significantly lower TCR beta diversity than malignant thyroid tumors, in blood and tumor.

Source study methods: In papillary thyroid cancer, a distant-metastasis classifier was built using CDR3 differences across clinicopathological groups. Using MiXCR, TCRdb re-called clones from the PCR reads. TCRdb, not the original authors, processed these V and J calls. Of about 24,000 clones detected, 20% to 30% appear once; the ten largest clones hold 9.5% to 15%. This clone has a single count. The antigen is unknown. Thyroid surgery took place with no prior treatment in any patient. In germline, CDR1 is SGHRS, CDR2 YFSETQ. The V segment lost 2 bases and the J segment 4 bases; nucleotides outside the gene matches: 12. The CDR3 has 17 amino acids.

The receptor was isolated from a male donor with papillary thyroid cancer or a benign thyroid nodule (not recorded which). Some clones in this sample may be carry-over from other donors' samples. The rearrangement uses TRBV5-1 and TRBJ1-2; 9 nucleotides line up with TRBD1. Sequencing used tumor tissue. The CDR3 sequence: CASSLEGGQGGGYGYTF. The CDR3 DNA reads TGCGCCAGCAGCTTAGAAGGGGGACAGGGAGGAGGCTATGGCTACACCTTC.